This TCR beta chain was captured in a study of blood T cell repertoires in COVID-19. The assay was immunoSEQ multiplex PCR, and TCRdb's table has in-frame clones only and misses some. The sample has fewer than 300,000 clones, over 65% seen once. V lost 5 bases, J lost 0 bases, and 6 bases lay in between. CDR1 is LGHDT and CDR2 is YNNKEL in the germline V gene (reference sequence). The CDR3 extends over 13 amino acids. The V gene is TRBV3-1 (or the pseudogene TRBV3-2), the J gene TRBJ2-3; no clear D. This receptor was identified in a woman at least 80 years old with acute or convalescent COVID-19. Sequenced sample: peripheral blood. CDR3 residues: CASSEISTDTQYF. The CDR3 coding sequence is TGTGCCAGCAGCGAGATAAGCACAGATACGCAGTATTTT.